The subject of this entry is one TCR beta chain. The PCR made use of 60 Vbeta and 13 Jbeta primers. The method was immunoSEQ multiplex PCR; TCRdb's version includes in-frame clones alone and lacks a portion of them. The table records around 63,000 clones, roughly 84% of them present only once. This sample was taken from a study of cytomegalovirus exposure and HLA in healthy donors. In the study overall: Unique TCRs numbering around 85 million, obtained from HLA-typed donors, made up an early data release.

There are 15 residues in the CDR3. Germline CDR1 and CDR2: LNHDA and SQIVND (reference sequence). V was trimmed by 7 bases and J by 1 base, leaving 16 bases between them. This clonotype originated in a woman aged 30 to 39 in good health and CMV-seronegative. Input material: PBMCs. The rearrangement joins TRBV19 to TRBJ1-1; perhaps TRBD1 as D (5 bases). This CDR3 is CASTYMGGKNTEAFF. The CDR3 DNA reads as TGTGCCAGTACATATATGGGGGGGAAGAACACTGAAGCTTTCTTT.